Listed below are T cell receptor beta chains from one sample, sequenced in a study of T cells in Graves' hyperthyroidism and ophthalmopathy. TCRdb itself ran the multiplex PCR reads through MiXCR, one entry per CDR3 protein. This sample yields some 350,000 distinct CDR3 sequences, of which around a quarter are seen a single time; more than 60% belongs to the top ten. The material sequenced was blood. These receptors were collected from a man aged 45-65 years with Graves' hyperthyroidism. CDR3s include the opening cysteine and the closing phenylalanine or tryptophan. A D gene is named only where the DNA matches it firmly. The listing skips clone size in some rows; elsewhere it reads once, few, many or a size class.

TRBD2	TRBJ2-7	TRBV6-2/TRBV6-3	-	TGTGCCAGCAGTTACTCCGTAGCGGGACTACGATATGAGCAGTACTTC	CASSYSVAGLRYEQYF
-	TRBJ2-7	TRBV6-1	few	TGTGCCAGCCGAGTTTCCCATTGGGGGAACTCTCACGAGCAGTACTTC	CASRVSHWGNSHEQYF
TRBD1	TRBJ1-1	TRBV5-1	many	TGCGCCAGCAGCTCGGCAGGGGGCGGAGGCACTGAAGCTTTCTTT	CASSSAGGGGTEAFF
TRBD1	TRBJ2-3	TRBV5-1	few	TGCGCCAGCAGCTCGAACCCGGGACAGGGGGCAGATACGCAGTATTTT	CASSSNPGQGADTQYF
-	TRBJ2-7	TRBV5-1	-	TGCGCCAGCAGCTTGGCACCCGGACAGTCCTACGAGCAGTACTTC	CASSLAPGQSYEQYF
-	TRBJ2-7	TRBV7-9	many	TGTGCCAGCAGCAAGGGGGGGAGGTACAGGGGAGATCACGAGCAGTACTTC	CASSKGGRYRGDHEQYF
-	TRBJ2-5	TRBV3-1	many	TGTGCCAGCAGCCAAGAAGGGACCTGGCTGGAGACCCAGTACTTC	CASSQEGTWLETQYF
TRBD1	TRBJ2-7	TRBV7-3	few	TGTGCCAGCAGCGTTGGACAGGGGGTCTACGAGCAGTACTTC	CASSVGQGVYEQYF
-	TRBJ2-7	TRBV4-1	few	TGCGCCAGCAGCCAGGAGACTAGGAGCTCCTACGAGCAGTACTTC	CASSQETRSSYEQYF
-	TRBJ2-3	TRBV9	-	TGTGCCAGCAGCGTGATGGGGGGCCAGCTCACAGATACGCAGTATTTT	CASSVMGGQLTDTQYF
-	TRBJ2-2	TRBV12-3/TRBV12-4	once	TGTGCCAGCAGTCCCACCGTCAGGCCCGGGGAGCTGTTTTTT	CASSPTVRPGELFF
TRBD2	TRBJ2-2	TRBV6-1	once	TGTGCCACCTCTAATGGTCCGAGCGGGGAGGACTATCGGAGCGGGGAGCTGTTTTTT	CATSNGPSGEDYRSGELFF
TRBD2	TRBJ2-7	TRBV5-4	-	TGTGCCAGCAGCCCCGGACTAGCGGGGTCCTCCTACGAGCAGTACTTC	CASSPGLAGSSYEQYF
TRBD2	TRBJ2-1	TRBV28	few	TGTGCCAGCAGTTTATCCCAGGGACTAGCGGGAGGGCGGGGACTGTACAATGAGCAGTTCTTC	CASSLSQGLAGGRGLYNEQFF
-	TRBJ1-5	TRBV30	-	TGTGCCTCGGGGGGGCAGCCCCAGCATTTT	CASGGQPQHF
-	TRBJ1-2	TRBV3-1	few	TGTGCCAGCAGCCAAGATCTAGCATATGGCTACACCTTC	CASSQDLAYGYTF
-	TRBJ2-1	TRBV14	-	TGTGCCAGCAGCCAAGCTTGGGGTTACAATGAGCAGTTCTTC	CASSQAWGYNEQFF
-	TRBJ2-3	TRBV3-1	-	TGTGCCAGCAGCCAATTAGAAGATACGCAGTATTTT	CASSQLEDTQYF
-	TRBJ2-3	TRBV25-1	-	TGTGCCAGCAGTCCTATGGGTGGATACACAGATACGCAGTATTTT	CASSPMGGYTDTQYF
-	TRBJ2-3	TRBV7-3	many	TGTGCCAGCAGCGTCGACGGAGGGCCCACAGATACGCAGTATTTT	CASSVDGGPTDTQYF
TRBD2	TRBJ2-3	TRBV12-3/TRBV12-4	many	TGTGCCAGCAGTTTAGCGACTAGCGGATCCACAGATACGCAGTATTTT	CASSLATSGSTDTQYF
TRBD1	TRBJ2-2	TRBV5-6	-	TGTGCCAGCAGCTTGGGGGACAGGGGGAACACCGGGGAGCTGTTTTTT	CASSLGDRGNTGELFF
TRBD1	TRBJ2-5	TRBV29-1	-	TGCAGCGTTGCTGAATGGGACAGGGGATCGGAGACCCAGTACTTC	CSVAEWDRGSETQYF
-	TRBJ2-7	TRBV24-1	few	TGTGCCACCAGTGAAAATGGACCCTACGAGCAGTACTTC	CATSENGPYEQYF
TRBD1	TRBJ2-7	TRBV6-1	few	TGTGCCAGCATACGGGACAGGGGGTCAGGAGAGCAGTACTTC	CASIRDRGSGEQYF
-	TRBJ1-4	TRBV19	few	TGTGCCAGTAGTCTCGGGACTAGGGCTGAAAAACTGTTTTTT	CASSLGTRAEKLFF
TRBD1	TRBJ1-1	TRBV29-1	-	TGCAGCGTCCGGGGCAGGGGGCCCACTGAAGCTTTCTTT	CSVRGRGPTEAFF
-	TRBJ1-1	TRBV18	few	TGTGCCAGCTCACCACACCGGGAGATGAACACTGAAGCTTTCTTT	CASSPHREMNTEAFF
-	TRBJ2-2	TRBV6-5	-	TGTGCCAGCAGTTACTCACCTTGGGGTACCGGGGAGCTGTTTTTT	CASSYSPWGTGELFF
TRBD1	TRBJ2-2	TRBV24-1	few	TGTGCCACCAGTGACCGGACAGGGACGAACACCGGGGAGCTGTTTTTT	CATSDRTGTNTGELFF
-	TRBJ1-3	TRBV12-5	-	TGTGCTAGTGGTTTACAGGAGGGAAACACCATATATTTT	CASGLQEGNTIYF
-	TRBJ2-7	TRBV2	few	TGTGCCAGCAGTGACATCGCAGGCAGGCAACCCTACGAGCAGTACTTC	CASSDIAGRQPYEQYF
-	TRBJ2-5	TRBV5-1	-	TGCGCCAGCAGCCACTTGGCAGATTACCAAGAGACCCAGTACTTC	CASSHLADYQETQYF